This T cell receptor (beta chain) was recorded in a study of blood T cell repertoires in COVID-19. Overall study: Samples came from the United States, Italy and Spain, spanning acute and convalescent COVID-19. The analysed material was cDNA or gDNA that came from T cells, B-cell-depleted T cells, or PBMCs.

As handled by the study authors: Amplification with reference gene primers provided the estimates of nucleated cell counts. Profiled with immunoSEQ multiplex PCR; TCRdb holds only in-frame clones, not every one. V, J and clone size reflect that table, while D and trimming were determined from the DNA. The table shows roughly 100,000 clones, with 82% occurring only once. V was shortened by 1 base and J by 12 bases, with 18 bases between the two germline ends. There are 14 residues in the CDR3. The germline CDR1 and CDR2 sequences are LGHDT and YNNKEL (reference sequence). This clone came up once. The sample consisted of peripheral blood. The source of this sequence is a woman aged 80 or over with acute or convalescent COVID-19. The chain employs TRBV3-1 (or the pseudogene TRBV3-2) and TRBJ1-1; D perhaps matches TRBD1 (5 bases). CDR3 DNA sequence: TGTGCCAGCAGCCAAGGGTCTCCCAGGGCTGGGACTTTCTTT. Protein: CASSQGSPRAGTFF.